Following are 15 T cell receptor beta chains from one sample sequenced in a study of human T cells and chemical hapten exposure. TCRdb re-called the RACE reads with MiXCR, one entry per CDR3 protein. The table shows about 100,000 distinct CDR3 sequences, with roughly 10% occurring only once. Stated time point: patch test 1, 2 weeks after DPC sensitization. Indicated treatment: therapeutic diphenylcyclopropenone sensitization with weekly scalp DPC. The sequencing used whole blood, collected in connection with sensitization to the hapten diphenylcyclopropenone (DPC). Receptor source: a middle-aged man with alopecia areata. Some clones in this sample may be carry-over from other donors' samples.

This clonotype came up a few times. The J gene is TRBJ2-1, the V gene TRBV29-1; tentative D call: TRBD1 (6 bases). Trimming removed 3 bases at V and 7 bases at J, with 10 bases between. The CDR3 covers 12 residues. Germline V gene sequence: CDR1 SQVTM, CDR2 ANQGSEA. In DNA form, the CDR3 reads TGCAGCGTTGATGCAGGGGAGAATGAGCAGTTCTTC. This gives the protein CSVDAGENEQFF.

This clonotype has more than one count but fewer than ten. The CDR3 loop is CASSSADPVKNTEAFF. As DNA, the CDR3 is TGTGCCAGCAGTTCCGCTGACCCGGTCAAGAACACTGAAGCTTTCTTT. This chain links TRBV6-5 with TRBJ1-1; no clear D. The V end was cut by 4 bases, the J end by 1 base, with 16 bases between. CDR1 is MNHEY and CDR2 is SVGAGI in the germline V gene. The CDR3 runs to 16 residues.

The sample holds many counts of this clonotype. The V gene is TRBV29-1, the J gene TRBJ2-3; 8 positions match TRBD1. The CDR3 loop spans 12 amino acids. The V gene end was trimmed by 8 bases and the J gene end by 5 bases; junction bases not matched to a gene: 6. Germline values: CDR1 SQVTM, CDR2 ANQGSEA. The CDR3 reads CSLRQGKDTQYF. The CDR3 coding sequence is TGCAGCCTCAGACAGGGGAAAGATACGCAGTATTTT.

This clonotype was counted a single time. The V gene is TRBV19, the J gene TRBJ1-1; tentatively, D is TRBD1 (6 bases). The length of the CDR3 is 14 residues. Trimming left V 2 bases short and J 0 bases short, with 7 bases between. The germline CDR1 and CDR2 sequences are LNHDA and SQIVND (reference sequence). This chain's CDR3 is CASSIQGMNTEAFF. CDR3 DNA sequence: TGTGCCAGTAGTATACAGGGGATGAACACTGAAGCTTTCTTT.

The rearrangement joins TRBV5-4 to TRBJ2-3; 8 nucleotides align to TRBD1. The CDR3 runs 16 residues. Germline values: CDR1 SGHNT, CDR2 YYREEE (reference sequence). V was pared by 4 bases and J by 0 bases, with 7 bases of the junction left unmatched. CDR3 protein: CASSVRTGPSTDTQYF. CDR3 DNA sequence: TGTGCCAGCAGCGTAAGGACAGGGCCTAGCACAGATACGCAGTATTTT.

J is TRBJ2-6 and V is TRBV13; D gene uncertain. Germline V gene data show CDR1 as PRHDT and CDR2 as FYEKMQ (reference sequence). This CDR3 region has 15 residues. V shed 5 bases and J shed 0 bases, with 8 bases lying between them. The CDR3 sequence: CASSPGGSGANVLTF. The CDR3 bases are TGTGCCAGCAGCCCGGGCGGCTCTGGGGCCAACGTCCTGACTTTC.

This chain uses TRBV9 with TRBJ2-7, with D perhaps TRBD1 (6 bases). Germline V gene lookup returns CDR1 SGDLS and CDR2 YYNGEE. V gave up 3 bases and J gave up 6 bases, with 28 bases separating them. The CDR3 is 18 residues long. CDR3 coding DNA: TGTGCCAGCAGCGCCCTCCCCTCTACAGGGTTTGTTGCGGCCGAGCAGTACTTC. Translation: CASSALPSTGFVAAEQYF.

The table lists this clonotype with a few counts. This chain connects TRBV14 to TRBJ2-1; 10 positions match TRBD2. CDR3 length equals 16 residues. J gave up 2 bases and V 4 bases, and 5 bases lay outside the gene matches. Germline values: CDR1 SGHDN, CDR2 FVKESK. The chain's CDR3 is CASSPRLAGAYNEQFF. The CDR3 DNA reads TGTGCCAGCAGCCCCCGGCTAGCGGGAGCCTACAATGAGCAGTTCTTC.

Worth noting for this clonotype: This may be a read error: a much more frequent sequence differs by one nucleotide. Likely a read error: the CDR3 ends without its conserved phenylalanine or tryptophan. The V and J genes are TRBV10-3 and TRBJ1-2, with a possible D match to TRBD1 (5 bases). V was trimmed by 5 bases and J by 7 bases, leaving 17 bases between them. Germline CDR1 reads ENHRY; CDR2 reads SYGVKD. This CDR3 contains 14 residues. The CDR3 nucleotides read TGTGCCATCAGTAGACGCCGGGCAAGGGGTGGCTACACCATC. Translating gives CAISRRRARGGYTI.

Comment on this clonotype: Being one base from a much bigger clone, this may be a read error. V gene TRBV6-5 combines with J gene TRBJ2-5; D possibly corresponds to TRBD2 (6 bases). V lost 4 bases to trimming and J lost 7 bases, with 25 bases between them. CDR1 and CDR2 (germline): MNHEY, SVGAGI. There are 17 residues in the CDR3. The CDR3 DNA sequence: TGTGCCAGCAGTTCCCATATACTAGGCGGGGAATTGGGGACCCAGTACTTC. Translating gives CASSSHILGGELGTQYF.

The chain joins TRBV29-1 to TRBJ2-3; D call uncertain. Germline CDR1 reads SQVTM; CDR2 reads ANQGSEA. The CDR3 is 18 amino acids. V was clipped by 0 bases and J by 0 bases, with 19 bases between them. The DNA for the CDR3 is TGCAGCGTTGAAGAAGGGCTAGGGCTAGGCCCTAGCACAGATACGCAGTATTTT. Protein product: CSVEEGLGLGPSTDTQYF.

This clonotype was counted between two and nine times. The chain links TRBV28 to TRBJ2-7; D is uncertain. The ends were cut back, 1 base at V and 5 bases at J, with 12 bases in the middle. This CDR3 spans 14 amino acids. CDR1 and CDR2 (germline): MDHEN, SYDVKM. The CDR3 is CASSLSAAPHEQYF. The CDR3 nucleotides read TGTGCCAGCAGTTTATCTGCGGCCCCACACGAGCAGTACTTC. Looking up the rest from reference TRBV28 and TRBJ2-7 gives the full variable domain: DVKVTQSSRYLVKRTGEKVFLECVQDMDHENMFWYRQDPGLGLRLIYFSYDVKMKEKGDIPEGYSVSREKKERFSLILESASTNQTSMYLCASSLSAAPHEQYFGPGTRLTVT.

This clonotype was observed many times. This chain links TRBV6-1 with TRBJ1-5; possible D gene TRBD1, 5 bases. Germline CDR1 MNHNS, CDR2 SASEGT. V gave up 2 bases and J gave up 2 bases, with 10 bases separating them. This CDR3 comprises 15 residues. CDR3 DNA: TGTGCCAGCAGTGAAAAGTTAGGGGGCAATCAGCCCCAGCATTTT. This encodes CASSEKLGGNQPQHF.

This clonotype was counted a few times. The chain has TRBV7-2 and TRBJ2-1; TRBD2 aligns across 11 bases. The CDR3 extends over 16 amino acids. With V trimmed by 5 bases and J by 4 bases, 7 bases remained unmatched. Germline CDR1 and CDR2: SGHTA and FQGNSA. The CDR3 sequence: CASSISSGRRYNEQFF. In DNA form, the CDR3 reads TGTGCCAGCAGCATATCTAGCGGGAGGCGATACAATGAGCAGTTCTTC.

In this sample, this clonotype turned up many times. The chain joins TRBV12-3 or TRBV12-4 to TRBJ2-6; 10 bases fit TRBD1. There are 17 residues in the CDR3. The ends lost 6 bases at V and 4 bases at J; junction bases unmatched: 9. Here the CDR3 reads CASRAGTGDPGANVLTF. The CDR3 DNA sequence: TGTGCCAGCAGAGCCGGGACAGGGGATCCCGGGGCCAACGTCCTGACTTTC.